These 27 T cell receptor beta chains share one sample of origin, sequenced in a study of blood T cell repertoires in COVID-19. Sequencing used immunoSEQ multiplex PCR; TCRdb keeps in-frame clones, though not all of them. This table holds approximately 150,000 clones, over 70% found once. Sequencing input: PBMCs or T cells enriched from blood (not recorded which). The receptors were sampled from a woman in her 40s with acute COVID-19.

The chain uses TRBV28 and TRBJ2-1, with D hard to call. V was cut by 3 bases and J by 4 bases, with 7 bases left in between. This CDR3 is 13 amino acids long. CDR1 is MDHEN and CDR2 is SYDVKM in the germline V gene. The CDR3 reads CASSLSQYNEQFF. CDR3 in DNA: TGTGCCAGCAGTTTGTCGCAGTACAATGAGCAGTTCTTC. Combining the CDR3 with reference TRBV28 and TRBJ2-1 gives the whole variable domain DVKVTQSSRYLVKRTGEKVFLECVQDMDHENMFWYRQDPGLGLRLIYFSYDVKMKEKGDIPEGYSVSREKKERFSLILESASTNQTSMYLCASSLSQYNEQFFGPGTRLTVL.

The chain is built from TRBV9 and TRBJ2-7, with 9 positions matching TRBD2. The germline gives CDR1 SGDLS, CDR2 YYNGEE. The J segment lost 5 bases and the V segment lost 0 bases, leaving 9 bases of the junction unmatched. The CDR3 has 16 residues. CDR3 amino acids: CASSVGVAGVLNEQYF. CDR3 DNA: TGTGCCAGCAGCGTAGGGGTAGCGGGAGTCTTAAACGAGCAGTACTTC.

Details on this clone: Other DNA sequences in the sample encode the same CDR3. The rearrangement uses TRBV5-1 and TRBJ2-2; 7 nucleotides line up with TRBD1. Per the germline V gene, CDR1 is SGHRS and CDR2 is YFSETQ. The CDR3 is 16 residues long. The V and J ends lost 0 bases and 0 bases, in that order; junction bases with no gene match: 2. DNA of the CDR3: TGCGCCAGCAGCTTGGCCGGGACAGCGAACACCGGGGAGCTGTTTTTT. Translating it yields CASSLAGTANTGELFF.

The chain carries TRBV27 and TRBJ2-7; 8 positions match TRBD2. The V gene's germline CDR1 is MNHEY and CDR2 SMNVEV (reference sequence). The CDR3 contains 13 residues. V shed 5 bases and J 3 bases; nucleotides not matched to a gene: 3. In DNA, the CDR3 is TGTGCCAGCAGTACCGGGACTAGCTACGAGCAGTACTTC. It codes for CASSTGTSYEQYF.

CDR3 sequence reads: CASRGQKLAKNIQYF. In DNA, the CDR3 is TGTGCCAGCAGGGGACAGAAACTAGCCAAAAACATTCAGTACTTC. The J gene is TRBJ2-4, the V gene TRBV28; 7 positions agree with TRBD1. Trimming cost V 6 bases and J 0 bases; bases outside gene matches: 5. Germline V gene lookup returns CDR1 MDHEN and CDR2 SYDVKM. CDR3 length: 15 amino acids.

The V and J genes are TRBV7-2 and TRBJ1-2; TRBD1 is a possible D gene (5 bases). The V end lost 7 bases, the J end lost 4 bases, and 16 bases lay between the germline ends. Germline lookup yields CDR1 SGHTA and CDR2 FQGNSA. This CDR3 comprises 14 residues. The CDR3 DNA reads as TGTGCCAGCACCCTCCAGGGTATCGGCTATGGCTACACCTTC. It yields the protein CASTLQGIGYGYTF.

At least ten counts were recorded for this clone. CDR3 coding DNA: TGTGCCTGGAGTGCCGGACAGTACGAGCAGTACTTC. Translating gives CAWSAGQYEQYF. The chain carries TRBV30 and TRBJ2-7; perhaps TRBD1 as D (6 bases). Trimming took off 1 base at V and 4 bases at J, with 8 bases between the two ends. The germline V gene encodes CDR1 GTSNPN and CDR2 SVGIG (reference sequence). The CDR3 length is 12 residues.

The chain combines TRBV1 with TRBJ2-1; the listed D gene, TRBD2, was not tested against the DNA. TRBV1 is annotated as a pseudogene. The CDR3 has 19 residues. The CDR3 here is CTSSQEGLAGHQRANEQFF. The CDR3 bases are TGCACCAGCAGCCAAGAGGGACTAGCGGGCCACCAGCGGGCCAATGAGCAGTTCTTC.

A note on this clone: The junction differs from germline at one of its ends, possibly a read error. CDR3 nucleotide sequence: TGTGCCAGCAGCGCGGTAACACCGGGACAGAGCTTC. Its translation: CASSAVTPGQSF. This chain uses TRBV7-9 with TRBJ1-2, with TRBD1 identical over 7 bases. The germline V gene has CDR1 SEHNR and CDR2 FQNEAQ (reference sequence). This CDR3 spans 12 amino acids.

The V call is TRBV6-5, the J call TRBJ2-3, with a tentative D call TRBD2 (6 bases). Per germline, CDR1 MNHEY and CDR2 SVGAGI. Between the trimmed V and J ends, which lost 0 bases and 2 bases, there was a span of 9 bases. The CDR3 is made up of 15 amino acids. CDR3 sequence: CASSYSGRNTDTQYF. The CDR3 DNA is TGTGCCAGCAGTTACTCTGGGAGGAACACAGATACGCAGTATTTT.

The chain has TRBV5-6 and TRBJ1-2; D might be TRBD1 (5 bases). The CDR3 totals 16 residues. Germline CDR1 reads SGHDT; CDR2 reads YYEEEE. V dropped 0 bases and J dropped 0 bases, with 12 bases sitting between them. CDR3 sequence reads: CASSLVLRGSNYGYTF. In DNA, the CDR3 is TGTGCCAGCAGCTTGGTATTAAGGGGTTCTAACTATGGCTACACCTTC.

The chain joins TRBV6-5 to TRBJ1-1, with no clear D. Germline assignment: CDR1 MNHEY and CDR2 SVGAGI. The CDR3 loop spans 16 amino acids. V was cut by 0 bases and J by 4 bases, with 15 bases left in between. Here the CDR3 reads CASSYSVGPRGTEAFF. CDR3 sequence (DNA): TGTGCCAGCAGTTACTCCGTCGGACCCCGGGGCACTGAAGCTTTCTTT.

The chain recombines TRBV7-3 with TRBJ1-1; D remains unclear. The germline V gene has CDR1 SGHTA and CDR2 FQGTGA. Trimming took off 7 bases at V and 6 bases at J, with 12 bases between the two ends. CDR3 length equals 12 residues. The CDR3 sequence: CASTERGPEAFF. The CDR3 DNA is TGTGCCAGCACCGAAAGAGGGCCTGAAGCTTTCTTT. Together with reference TRBV7-3 and TRBJ1-1, the CDR3 gives the full variable domain: GAGVSQTPSNKVTEKGKYVELRCDPISGHTALYWYRQSLGQGPEFLIYFQGTGAADDSGLPNDRFFAVRPEGSVSTLKIQRTERGDSAVYLCASTERGPEAFFGQGTRLTVV.

CDR3: CASSLIAGAGANYGYTF. The CDR3 DNA follows: TGTGCCAGCAGCTTAATTGCAGGGGCTGGAGCTAACTATGGCTACACCTTC. The genes are TRBV7-9 and TRBJ1-2, with a tentative D call TRBD1 (6 bases). V lost 2 bases and J lost 0, with 16 bases in between. The CDR3 length is 17 residues. Germline-derived CDR1 and CDR2 are SEHNR and FQNEAQ (reference sequence).

J is TRBJ2-3 and V is TRBV5-8, with a tentative D call TRBD2 (5 bases). V lost 4 bases to trimming and J lost 6 bases, with 15 bases between them. The germline V gene encodes CDR1 SGHTS and CDR2 YDEGEE. This CDR3 is 14 amino acids long. The CDR3 DNA reads as TGTGCCAGCAGCCGAGGACTGGCTTTGGATACGCAGTATTTT. Translation gives CASSRGLALDTQYF.

V is TRBV7-2 and J is TRBJ2-2; 8 nucleotides agree with TRBD2. The J segment lost 5 bases and the V segment lost 1 base, leaving 3 bases of the junction unmatched. Germline V CDR1 and CDR2: SGHTA, FQGNSA. The CDR3 spans 15 residues. DNA for the CDR3: TGTGCCAGCAGCTTAGGCGGGAGGTATACCGGGGAGCTGTTTTTT. Residues: CASSLGGRYTGELFF.

In its sample, this clone was seen once. This chain connects TRBV7-2 to TRBJ2-5, with D uncertain. From germline, CDR1 is SGHTA and CDR2 FQGNSA. The CDR3 runs to 12 residues. Trimming left V 4 bases short and J 0 bases short, with 3 bases between. The CDR3 nucleotides read TGTGCCAGCAGCTCGTACCAAGAGACCCAGTACTTC. Translating gives CASSSYQETQYF.

The genes are TRBV11-2 and TRBJ2-1; D is unclear. Trimming removed 5 bases at V and 0 bases at J, with 5 bases between. CDR3 size: 13 residues. Looked up from germline, CDR1 is SGHAT and CDR2 is FQNNGV. The CDR3 protein is CASSRDSYNEQFF. CDR3 sequence (DNA): TGTGCCAGCAGCCGCGACTCCTACAATGAGCAGTTCTTC.

The chain employs TRBV7-3 and TRBJ1-5, with a possible D match to TRBD1 (5 bases). V was pared by 1 base and J by 5 bases, with 15 bases between. CDR1 and CDR2 (germline): SGHTA, FQGTGA. The CDR3 extends over 16 amino acids. The CDR3 sequence: CASSLMRSGFDQPQHF. The DNA of the CDR3 is TGTGCCAGCAGCTTAATGCGTTCAGGGTTCGATCAGCCCCAGCATTTT.

The rearrangement joins TRBV2 to TRBJ2-7, with 7 bases matching TRBD2. Trimming removed 1 base from V and 1 base from J; junction bases left unmatched: 4. Germline CDR1 SNHLY, CDR2 FYNNEI. CDR3 size: 15 residues. The CDR3, as DNA: TGTGCCAGCAGTGAAGGGCTAGCGGTGTCCTACGAGCAGTACTTC. It translates to CASSEGLAVSYEQYF.

The chain has TRBV25-1 and TRBJ2-5; a possible D gene is TRBD2 (5 bases). The CDR3 sequence is 14 residues long. Per the germline V gene, CDR1 is MGHDK and CDR2 is SYGVNS. The ends were cut back, 0 bases at V and 5 bases at J, with 10 bases in the middle. The CDR3 DNA reads TGTGCCAGCAGTGAATATAGAGGGTACGAGACCCAGTACTTC. Residues: CASSEYRGYETQYF.

The rearrangement links TRBV19 to TRBJ2-7; 10 nucleotides match TRBD2. Losses at the gene ends were 4 bases for V and 2 bases for J; bases not matched to a gene: 8. In germline, CDR1 is LNHDA, CDR2 SQIVND (reference sequence). This CDR3 region has 16 residues. In DNA, the CDR3 is TGTGCCAGTAGTAGAGTTTTAGCGGGAGGACCCTACGAGCAGTACTTC. Encoded protein: CASSRVLAGGPYEQYF.

This chain joins TRBV5-1 and TRBJ2-1; 11 bases map to TRBD2. V was clipped by 0 bases and J by 9 bases; unmatched bases: 11. The germline V gene encodes CDR1 SGHRS and CDR2 YFSETQ. There are 17 residues in the CDR3. CDR3 bases: TGCGCCAGCAGCTTGGCAGTAGCGGGAGGGCGGGGCGGTGAGCAGTTCTTC. Translation: CASSLAVAGGRGGEQFF.

V and J are TRBV5-1 and TRBJ1-1; 7 positions agree with TRBD1. Germline V gene data show CDR1 as SGHRS and CDR2 as YFSETQ. The V segment lost 3 bases and the J segment 4 bases; nucleotides outside the gene matches: 6. The CDR3 runs to 14 residues. DNA for the CDR3: TGCGCCAGCAGCTCCACAGGGGTGGGCACTGAAGCTTTCTTT. Encoded protein: CASSSTGVGTEAFF.

This clone was detected once. This chain connects TRBV7-9 to TRBJ1-2, with 7 bases fitting TRBD1. This CDR3 contains 13 residues. Trimming removed 1 base from V and 5 bases from J; junction bases left unmatched: 1. CDR1 is SEHNR, CDR2 FQNEAQ, per germline (reference sequence). The CDR3 region is CASSLGGQYGYTF. In DNA form, the CDR3 reads TGTGCCAGCAGCTTAGGGGGACAGTATGGCTACACCTTC.

The gene calls are TRBV3-1 (or the pseudogene TRBV3-2) and TRBJ2-1; D is possibly TRBD1 (6 bases). Germline CDR1 and CDR2: LGHDT and YNNKEL (reference sequence). V lost 0 bases to trimming and J lost 7 bases, with 22 bases between them. The CDR3 covers 18 residues. CDR3 sequence reads: CASSQEAHTLRGGNEQFF. CDR3 coding DNA: TGTGCCAGCAGCCAAGAAGCCCACACCCTCAGGGGTGGGAATGAGCAGTTCTTC.

The chain employs TRBV7-9 and TRBJ1-1, with D tentatively TRBD1 (6 bases). The length of the CDR3 is 18 residues. Germline V gives CDR1 SEHNR, CDR2 FQNEAQ (reference sequence). Trimming stripped 4 bases from V and 1 base from J, with 22 bases between. The CDR3 sequence is CASSSTVGAPGRNTEAFF. The CDR3, as DNA: TGTGCCAGCAGCTCCACCGTGGGGGCGCCAGGGAGGAACACTGAAGCTTTCTTT.